The clone carrying this TCR beta chain was observed a few times. What it binds is unknown. This entry is derived from a study of blood T cells in healthy people across ages. Study-wide points: Among long-lived donors, naive CD4+ cells were more numerous and diversity higher than in aged donors.

Alongside a J-beta primer mix, a sample-barcoded 5' primer served in a second PCR lasting roughly 7 to 11 cycles. Each cDNA molecule was tagged by a template-switch adaptor with 12 random nucleotides. MiXCR, run by TCRdb on the 5' RACE reads, gives a single entry per CDR3 protein. The profile shows 790,000 or so distinct CDR3 sequences, about 47% of them singletons. The CDR3 totals 14 residues. The sequence was obtained from a man at least 80 years old in good health. The sample comprised blood. This chain joins TRBV12-3 or TRBV12-4 and TRBJ2-5; 11 bases are a match to TRBD1. The DNA end is more similar to TRBJ2-7, so the J call may be wrong. CDR3 nucleotide sequence: TGTGCCAGCAGTTTCAGGACAGGGGGCGACGAGCAGTACTTC. It yields the protein CASSFRTGGDEQYF.